Listed here are 23 T cell receptor beta chains from one sample, sequenced in a study of T cell responses to AZD1222 COVID-19 vaccine. This table comes from immunoSEQ multiplex PCR, and its TCRdb copy is limited to in-frame clones, with some not included. The repertoire has some 150,000 clones, 88% of them found once; the top ten carry approximately 4.3%. Sample: peripheral blood, taken 28 days after the second AZD1222 dose. The receptors originated from an adult who received the AZD1222 COVID-19 vaccine.

This clone was found a few times. The chain combines TRBV5-5 with TRBJ1-1, with a weak D call TRBD1 (5 bases). V lost 4 bases, J lost 11 bases, and 12 bases lay in between. Per the germline V gene, CDR1 is SGHKS and CDR2 is YYEKEE (reference sequence). The CDR3 is 11 amino acids. CDR3 coding DNA: TGTGCCAGCAGCGAAGGGGTAGAGGCTTTCTTT. It codes for CASSEGVEAFF. The variable domain in full, with the rest retrieved from reference TRBV5-5 and TRBJ1-1, is DAGVTQSPTHLIKTRGQQVTLRCSPISGHKSVSWYQQVLGQGPQFIFQYYEKEERGRGNFPDRFSARQFPNYSSELNVNALLLGDSALYLCASSEGVEAFFGQGTRLTVV.

The chain uses TRBV5-4 and TRBJ2-7; tentatively, D is TRBD1 (5 bases). In germline, CDR1 is SGHNT, CDR2 YYREEE (reference sequence). V dropped 0 bases and J dropped 3 bases, with 13 bases sitting between them. The CDR3 covers 15 residues. The CDR3: CASSLDRSGIYEQYF. Here the CDR3 DNA reads TGTGCCAGCAGCTTGGATCGGTCAGGGATCTACGAGCAGTACTTC.

This clone was detected once. The chain is built from TRBV7-2 and TRBJ1-5; D may be TRBD1 (5 bases). This CDR3 has 13 amino acids. V dropped 2 bases and J dropped 7 bases, with 9 bases sitting between them. CDR1 and CDR2 from the germline V gene are SGHTA and FQGNSA. In DNA form, the CDR3 reads TGTGCCAGCAGCTTAATGGGGGACCAGCCCCAGCATTTT. Protein: CASSLMGDQPQHF.

This chain uses TRBV5-5 with TRBJ1-2; 8 bases align to TRBD1. The germline CDR1 and CDR2 sequences are SGHKS and YYEKEE (reference sequence). The CDR3 has 15 residues. V lost 1 base and J lost 8; bases outside the gene matches: 10. CDR3 coding DNA: TGTGCCAGCAGCTTGCGCGGGACAGGCCGCTCCGGCTACACCTTC. It is translated as CASSLRGTGRSGYTF.

As DNA, the CDR3 is TGTGCCAGCAGCCCACGACAGTACGAGCAGTACTTC. As protein: CASSPRQYEQYF. The chain carries TRBV12-3 or TRBV12-4 and TRBJ2-7; tentative D call: TRBD1 (5 bases). V lost 6 bases and J 4 bases, leaving 10 bases between the germline ends. The CDR3 runs to 12 residues.

The V gene is TRBV20-1, the J gene TRBJ1-1, with unresolved D. CDR3 length: 11 amino acids. Looked up from germline, CDR1 is DFQATT and CDR2 is SNEGSKA (reference sequence). V lost 5 bases, J lost 5 bases, and 9 bases lay in between. The CDR3: CSASRVTEAFF. The CDR3 DNA is TGCAGTGCTTCGAGGGTAACTGAAGCTTTCTTT.

The chain joins TRBV5-1 to TRBJ1-6; the D is unclear. CDR3 length: 13 amino acids. Germline V gene data show CDR1 as SGHRS and CDR2 as YFSETQ. The CDR3 spells CADLRAANSPLHF. CDR3 DNA sequence: TGCGCTGACTTAAGGGCAGCTAATTCACCCCTCCACTTT.

The chain's CDR3 is CASSPPRVSGGTDTQYF. The CDR3 DNA reads TGTGCCAGCAGTCCCCCCAGGGTGAGCGGGGGCACAGATACGCAGTATTTT. The chain couples TRBV5-6 to TRBJ2-3; TRBD2 agrees at 7 bases. J lost 1 base, V lost 5 bases, and 13 bases had no gene match. The CDR3 is made up of 17 amino acids. Germline V CDR1 and CDR2: SGHDT, YYEEEE.

The J gene is TRBJ1-5, the V gene TRBV19; no clear D. The CDR3 is made up of 18 amino acids. Germline lookup yields CDR1 LNHDA and CDR2 SQIVND (reference sequence). Trimming took 5 bases from V and 0 from J, leaving 20 bases between them. The CDR3 nucleotides are TGTGCCAGTAGTGGCAGGACCGTCAGAGAGTATAGCAATCAGCCCCAGCATTTT. It codes for CASSGRTVREYSNQPQHF.

In this sample, this clone turned up a few times. The V gene is TRBV12-3 or TRBV12-4, the J gene TRBJ2-7, with D possibly matching TRBD2 (6 bases). The length of the CDR3 is 13 residues. Between the trimmed V and J ends, which lost 11 bases and 1 base, there was a span of 15 bases. The CDR3 DNA reads TGTGCCTCCCGGGGGACGTGGTCCTACGAGCAGTACTTC. Encoded protein: CASRGTWSYEQYF.

This chain uses TRBV23-1 with TRBJ2-3, with 7 bases fitting TRBD1. TRBV23-1 is annotated as an ORF whose role is uncertain. The CDR3 contains 13 residues. V lost 9 bases to trimming and J lost 5 bases; unmatched junction nucleotides: 8. The CDR3: CARETGKKDTQYF. The DNA for the CDR3 is TGCGCCAGGGAGACAGGGAAGAAAGATACGCAGTATTTT.

The rearrangement joins TRBV9 to TRBJ2-7; a weak D match, TRBD1 (5 bases). Germline values: CDR1 SGDLS, CDR2 YYNGEE. Trimming removed 6 bases at V and 2 bases at J, with 15 bases between. The CDR3 contains 14 residues. CDR3 in DNA: TGTGCCAGCACCTTGACAGCCACTACCTACGAGCAGTACTTC. Protein product: CASTLTATTYEQYF.

This clone was seen a single time. The limits of the CDR3 on the DNA are not certain, so only TCRdb's listed CDR3 is given. The chain joins TRBV19 to TRBJ2-3; TRBD2, the D gene given by the table, was not confirmed from the DNA. The CDR3 spans 19 amino acids, including both terminal residues. CDR1 and CDR2 (germline): LNHDA, SQIVND (reference sequence). The CDR3 is CASSISVPSGGPRTDTQYF.

The rearrangement uses TRBV7-8 and TRBJ1-2; tentatively, D is TRBD1 (5 bases). CDR3 length equals 14 residues. Germline loops: CDR1 SGHVS, CDR2 FQNEAQ. Trimming removed 5 bases from V and 3 bases from J, with 13 bases in between. CDR3 sequence (DNA): TGTGCCAGCAGCCCCGATACAGGCCACTATGGCTACACCTTC. It translates to CASSPDTGHYGYTF. Complete variable domain (other parts from reference TRBV7-8 and TRBJ1-2): GAGVSQSPRYKVAKRGQDVALRCDPISGHVSLFWYQQALGQGPEFLTYFQNEAQLDKSGLPSDRFFAERPEGSVSTLKIQRTQQEDSAVYLCASSPDTGHYGYTFGSGTRLTVV.

V gene TRBV7-3 combines with J gene TRBJ1-2; D uncertain. The CDR3 is 12 amino acids. Germline CDR1 is SGHTA and CDR2 is FQGTGA. V was trimmed by 5 bases and J by 2 bases, leaving 6 bases between them. The CDR3 here is CASSGSNYGYTF. In DNA, the CDR3 is TGTGCCAGCAGCGGATCCAACTATGGCTACACCTTC.

The J gene is TRBJ2-7, the V gene TRBV5-1, with D tentatively TRBD1 (6 bases). The germline V and J ends were trimmed by 4 bases and 1 base, with 18 bases remaining between them. The germline V gene encodes CDR1 SGHRS and CDR2 YFSETQ. CDR3 size: 16 residues. CDR3 in amino acids: CASSPRVGTRSYEQYF. The DNA of the CDR3 is TGCGCCAGCAGCCCAAGGGTAGGGACACGGTCCTACGAGCAGTACTTC. Full variable domain (outside the CDR3, taken from reference TRBV5-1 and TRBJ2-7): KAGVTQTPRYLIKTRGQQVTLSCSPISGHRSVSWYQQTPGQGLQFLFEYFSETQRNKGNFPGRFSGRQFSNSRSEMNVSTLELGDSALYLCASSPRVGTRSYEQYFGPGTRLTVT.

About this clone: This CDR3 is also generated by other DNA sequences in the sample. The chain joins TRBV7-3 to TRBJ1-6; TRBD1 aligns across 8 bases. The CDR3 runs 14 residues. Trimming at V came to 5 bases and at J to 7 bases, leaving 4 bases not matched to a gene. Germline CDR1 and CDR2: SGHTA and FQGTGA. The CDR3 here is CASSGQGRNSPLHF. The CDR3 region has the DNA TGTGCCAGCAGCGGACAGGGTCGCAATTCACCCCTCCACTTT.

As to this clone: The same CDR3 also results from other DNA sequences found in this sample. The genes are TRBV24-1 and TRBJ1-2; D is unresolved. The CDR3 totals 12 residues. Per the germline V gene, CDR1 is KGHDR and CDR2 is SFDVKD. V was pared by 4 bases and J by 4 bases, with 6 bases between. CDR3 coding DNA: TGTGCCACCAGTGACGGCCGCTATGGCTACACCTTC. Amino acid sequence: CATSDGRYGYTF.

The V call is TRBV4-2, the J call TRBJ2-6, with unresolved D. The CDR3 length is 17 residues. V gave up 1 base and J gave up 0 bases, with 10 bases separating them. Germline CDR1 reads LGHNA; CDR2 reads YNFKEQ. The CDR3 bases are TGTGCCAGCAGCCAAGTTGGCGTGTACTCTGGGGCCAACGTCCTGACTTTC. This codes for CASSQVGVYSGANVLTF.

The chain carries TRBV2 and TRBJ2-7; D ambiguous. The germline V and J ends were trimmed by 4 bases and 3 bases, with 4 bases remaining between them. The CDR3 runs 11 residues. From germline, CDR1 is SNHLY and CDR2 FYNNEI. The CDR3 coding sequence is TGTGCCAGCAGTGTGCACTACGAGCAGTACTTC. Translated: CASSVHYEQYF. The whole variable domain, remainder taken from reference TRBV2 and TRBJ2-7, is EPEVTQTPSHQVTQMGQEVILRCVPISNHLYFYWYRQILGQKVEFLVSFYNNEISEKSEIFDDQFSVERPDGSNFTLKIRSTKLEDSAMYFCASSVHYEQYFGPGTRLTVT.

The genes are TRBV18 and TRBJ1-4; D unclear. Germline CDR1 reads KGHSH; CDR2 reads LQKENI. The CDR3 loop spans 14 amino acids. V gave up 4 bases and J gave up 6 bases, with 12 bases separating them. The CDR3 is CASSRDGFDEKLFF. The CDR3 DNA follows: TGTGCCAGCTCACGTGATGGTTTCGATGAAAAACTGTTTTTT.

The chain is built from TRBV3-1 (or the pseudogene TRBV3-2) and TRBJ1-1, with D possibly matching TRBD1 (5 bases). V lost 5 bases and J 5 bases, leaving 18 bases between the germline ends. The CDR3 is 15 residues long. The V gene's germline CDR1 is LGHDT and CDR2 YNNKEL (reference sequence). The CDR3 DNA follows: TGTGCCAGCAGCGAAAGAATGGGGGGAGGTACTGAAGCTTTCTTT. Its protein is CASSERMGGGTEAFF.

This clone showed up just once. The rearrangement joins TRBV6-5 to TRBJ1-6; no reliable D call. CDR1 and CDR2 (germline): MNHEY, SVGAGI. This CDR3 contains 11 residues. Trimming stripped 4 bases from V and 14 bases from J, with 9 bases between. The CDR3 here is CASSSSLTLHF. CDR3 DNA: TGTGCCAGCAGTTCCTCCCTCACCCTCCACTTT.